This T cell receptor (beta chain) was identified in a study of HIV-infected patients and healthy controls. Study-level findings and limits: Slight age and sex differences between study cohorts did not explain the diversity differences.

Antiretroviral therapy had run roughly three months, about 14 weeks, before follow-up blood collection. Whole blood was used without fractionation, so all unsorted peripheral T cells were included. Peripheral blood, roughly 2.7 ml, was drawn for RNA extraction. cDNA was made from about 500 ng RNA using alpha and beta constant primers. Alpha and beta chain libraries were made separately by chain-specific third strand synthesis with multiplexing indices. TCRdb re-called the 5' RACE reads through MiXCR, storing one row per CDR3 protein. The data hold 18,000 or so distinct CDR3 sequences, with more than 7.5% observed a single time. The CDR3 has 15 residues. V lost 0 bases and J 4 bases, leaving 11 bases between the germline ends. From germline, CDR1 is SGHRS and CDR2 YFSETQ. This clonotype has ten or more counts. Antigen unknown.

This specimen consisted of blood, obtained during antiretroviral therapy. This sequence was found in an adult with HIV infection. The chain uses TRBV5-1 and TRBJ1-3; D gene ambiguous. The chain's CDR3 is CASSLEGSTGNTIYF. CDR3 bases: TGCGCCAGCAGCTTGGAAGGCTCAACGGGAAACACCATATATTTT. The entire variable domain, with the rest obtained from reference TRBV5-1 and TRBJ1-3, is as follows: KAGVTQTPRYLIKTRGQQVTLSCSPISGHRSVSWYQQTPGQGLQFLFEYFSETQRNKGNFPGRFSGRQFSNSRSEMNVSTLELGDSALYLCASSLEGSTGNTIYFGEGSWLTVV.